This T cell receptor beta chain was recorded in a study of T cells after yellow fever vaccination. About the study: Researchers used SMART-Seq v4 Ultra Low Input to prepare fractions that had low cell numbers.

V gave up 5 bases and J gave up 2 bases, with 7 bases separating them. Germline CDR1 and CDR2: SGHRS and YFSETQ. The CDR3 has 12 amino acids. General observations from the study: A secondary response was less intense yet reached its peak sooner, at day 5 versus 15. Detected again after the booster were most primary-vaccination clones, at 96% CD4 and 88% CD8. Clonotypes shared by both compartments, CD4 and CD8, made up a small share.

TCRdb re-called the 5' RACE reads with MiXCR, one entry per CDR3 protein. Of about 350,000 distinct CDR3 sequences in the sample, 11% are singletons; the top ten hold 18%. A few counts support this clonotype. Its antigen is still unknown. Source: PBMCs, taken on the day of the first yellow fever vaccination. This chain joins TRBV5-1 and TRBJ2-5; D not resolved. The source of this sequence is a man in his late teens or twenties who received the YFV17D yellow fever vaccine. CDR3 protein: CASRTSQETQYF. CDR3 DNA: TGCGCCAGCAGGACTTCTCAAGAGACCCAGTACTTC. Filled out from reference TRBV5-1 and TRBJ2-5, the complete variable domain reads KAGVTQTPRYLIKTRGQQVTLSCSPISGHRSVSWYQQTPGQGLQFLFEYFSETQRNKGNFPGRFSGRQFSNSRSEMNVSTLELGDSALYLCASRTSQETQYFGPGTRLLVL.